This entry is about one T cell receptor beta chain. The data were produced by immunoSEQ multiplex PCR, yet TCRdb's version contains in-frame clones alone and is incomplete. The table has around 310,000 clones, 70% to 90% seen once. The data were taken from a study of blood T cell repertoires in COVID-19. In the study overall: COVID-19 samples collected from the United States, Italy and Spain covered acute and convalescent phases.

This CDR3 has 14 amino acids. Trimming removed 5 bases from V and 0 bases from J, with 8 bases in between. From germline, CDR1 is MNHNS and CDR2 SASEGT. Sequenced input: peripheral blood. The sequence was collected from a woman in her forties or fifties with active or convalescent COVID-19. This rearrangement joins TRBV6-1 to TRBJ1-5; a possible D gene is TRBD1 (6 bases). The CDR3 spells CASSRTDSNQPQHF. In DNA, the CDR3 is TGTGCCAGCAGTCGGACAGATAGCAATCAGCCCCAGCATTTT.